This TCR beta chain was sequenced in a study of shared clonotypes between healthy human individuals. Only in-frame clones appear in the TCRdb table, and some are missing; sequencing was by immunoSEQ multiplex PCR. Of approximately 2,000,000 clones listed, around 93% were seen once; the top ten hold approximately 1.7%. Terminally differentiated effector memory CD45RA+ cells were excluded from the naive CD8 cells, which were CD45RO-negative and positively selected for CCR7. Donors, without exception, were Caucasian adults residing in Nashville, Tennessee. Germline trimming cut 0 bases from V and 5 bases from J; bases unmatched to any gene: 14. The CDR3 is made up of 18 amino acids. Germline CDR1 SGDLS, CDR2 YYNGEE.

The sequencing input was naive CD8+ T cells from PBMCs. The V and J genes are TRBV9 and TRBJ2-1; 7 bases fit TRBD2. The receptor comes from a man younger than 30 in good health. Some clones in this sample may be carry-over from other donors' samples. The CDR3 loop is CASSVESLAGAIDNEQFF. For the CDR3, the DNA is TGTGCCAGCAGCGTAGAAAGCCTCGCGGGAGCCATCGACAATGAGCAGTTCTTC.